These 7 T cell receptor beta chains came from one sample sequenced in a study of blood T cell repertoires in COVID-19. Data came from immunoSEQ multiplex PCR; TCRdb stores just in-frame clones and leaves some out. The top ten clones hold approximately 13% of a sample with approximately 260,000 clones, 75% to 90% of them seen once. The material sequenced was peripheral blood. These receptors were collected from a woman aged 55-69 years with active or convalescent COVID-19.

The gene calls are TRBV24-1 and TRBJ2-1; 9 nucleotides line up with TRBD1. Germline values: CDR1 KGHDR, CDR2 SFDVKD. Trimming removed 0 bases from V and 5 bases from J; junction bases left unmatched: 1. The CDR3 runs 15 residues. In DNA, the CDR3 is TGTGCCACCAGTGATTTGGGGACAGGGAACAATGAGCAGTTCTTC. Its protein product is CATSDLGTGNNEQFF.

This clone was counted between two and nine times. The chain has TRBV30 and TRBJ2-1, with D perhaps TRBD2 (5 bases). The CDR3 contains 15 residues. The V end lost 5 bases, the J end lost 7 bases, and 21 bases lay between the germline ends. CDR1 is GTSNPN and CDR2 is SVGIG in the germline V gene (reference sequence). The CDR3 spells CAWEDLGRSSNEQFF. In DNA form, the CDR3 reads TGTGCCTGGGAGGATTTGGGGAGAAGTTCGAATGAGCAGTTCTTC.

This chain links TRBV3-1 (or the pseudogene TRBV3-2) with TRBJ1-4, with D possibly TRBD1 on 6 matching bases. Trimming removed 4 bases from V and 6 bases from J, with 15 bases in between. Germline lookup yields CDR1 LGHDT and CDR2 YNNKEL (reference sequence). The CDR3 is made up of 15 amino acids. The CDR3 spells CASSRGPGSYEKLFF. The DNA for the CDR3 is TGTGCCAGCAGCCGGGGGCCGGGGTCGTATGAAAAACTGTTTTTT.

The chain joins TRBV28 to TRBJ1-2; D might be TRBD1 (6 bases). Between the trimmed V and J ends, which lost 3 bases and 0 bases, there was a span of 11 bases. The CDR3 is 15 amino acids. From germline, CDR1 is MDHEN and CDR2 SYDVKM. As DNA, the CDR3 is TGTGCCAGCAGTTTCACAGGGCTTACTAACTATGGCTACACCTTC. Its translation: CASSFTGLTNYGYTF.

The chain has TRBV6-2 or TRBV6-3 and TRBJ1-1; 7 nucleotides agree with TRBD1. Germline CDR1 MNHEY, CDR2 SVGEGT. The CDR3 covers 14 residues. V gave up 5 bases and J gave up 2 bases; unmatched junction bases: 5. In nucleotides, the CDR3 is TGTGCCAGCAGTAGAGGGGACAGAAACACTGAAGCTTTCTTT. Translation: CASSRGDRNTEAFF.

The CDR3 DNA is TGTGCCAGCAGCAAATCCCGGACAGGGCGGGATGAAAAACTGTTTTTT. Translating gives CASSKSRTGRDEKLFF. This rearrangement joins TRBV7-9 to TRBJ1-4, with TRBD1 matching 8 bases. V lost 5 bases, J lost 6 bases, and 11 bases stayed unmatched. This CDR3 is built from 16 residues. Germline CDR1 reads SEHNR; CDR2 reads FQNEAQ (reference sequence).

The V call is TRBV5-1, the J call TRBJ1-6; D is unclear. CDR1 and CDR2 (germline): SGHRS, YFSETQ. This CDR3 is 17 amino acids long. Trimming removed 0 bases from V and 9 bases from J, with 19 bases in between. CDR3 DNA: TGCGCCAGCAGCTTGGCCCCGAGGGCCAGTGAGAGTTCACCCCTCCACTTT. Translated, it gives CASSLAPRASESSPLHF.